The clone carrying this T cell receptor beta chain was seen more than once but under ten times. The sample comes from a study of blood T cell repertoires in COVID-19. Study overall: The United States, Italy and Spain supplied acute and convalescent COVID-19 samples. In each case, the material was cDNA or gDNA derived from T cells, B-cell-depleted T cells, or PBMCs.

Trimming removed 2 bases at V and 7 bases at J, with 18 bases between. The CDR3 totals 17 residues. Germline V gene lookup returns CDR1 MNHNS and CDR2 SASEGT. In the authors' workflow: Counts of nucleated cells, estimated from reference gene primer amplification, were obtained. Generated by immunoSEQ multiplex PCR, the TCRdb table keeps only in-frame clones and is missing some. From that table come the V and J calls and clone size; the DNA was used to work out D and trimming. The data hold about 130,000 clones, with over 80% observed a single time. This sequence was found in a man in his forties with active or convalescent COVID-19. The sequenced material came from peripheral blood. The chain combines TRBV6-1 with TRBJ1-6; D unresolved. The CDR3 is CASSEKAGGNANSPLHF. In DNA, the CDR3 is TGTGCCAGCAGTGAAAAGGCAGGCGGGAATGCAAATTCACCCCTCCACTTT.